These T cell receptor beta chains were read from a single sample in a study of CD8 T cells in ankylosing spondylitis. TCRdb reprocessed the 5' RACE reads via MiXCR and lists one record per CDR3 protein. This table has approximately 500,000 distinct CDR3 sequences, roughly 13% appearing once. Input material: blood, either unsorted or a sorted T cell fraction (not recorded which). These TCRs come from a male donor with ankylosing spondylitis. Both conserved end residues are part of each CDR3. The D gene is left open where the match is weak. Not all rows give a size; the values are once, few, many and, for expanded clones, a class.

clone size	V gene	D gene	J gene	CDR3 DNA	CDR3 protein
few	TRBV19	-	TRBJ1-1	TGTGCCAGTAGTATAGATCCGGGACCGAACACTGAAGCTTTCTTT	CASSIDPGPNTEAFF
-	TRBV5-1	TRBD2	TRBJ2-3	TGCGCCAGCAGCTTCGTAGCGGGCGGGGGAGATACGCAGTATTTT	CASSFVAGGGDTQYF
many	TRBV29-1	TRBD1	TRBJ1-5	TGCAGCGTTGGGCGGGACAGAATTTTTCAGCCCCAGCATTTT	CSVGRDRIFQPQHF
-	TRBV14	-	TRBJ2-7	TGTGCCAGCAGCCAAGGCAGGGATAGCTCCTACGAGCAGTACTTC	CASSQGRDSSYEQYF
few	TRBV11-3	TRBD2	TRBJ2-3	TGTGCCAGCAGCCTACGAGCGGGGGTGGGCACAGATACGCAGTATTTT	CASSLRAGVGTDTQYF
few	TRBV7-6	TRBD1	TRBJ1-2	TGTGCCAGCAGCCTACAGGGGGACAGGTCTGGCTACACCTTC	CASSLQGDRSGYTF
-	TRBV29-1	-	TRBJ2-2	TGCAGCGTAAGCGGCCCAGGTGGCACCGGGGAGCTGTTTTTT	CSVSGPGGTGELFF
many	TRBV7-9	-	TRBJ2-3	TGTGCCAGCAGCTTAGCGGACAGCCGAGTAGATACGCAGTATTTT	CASSLADSRVDTQYF
-	TRBV10-1	-	TRBJ2-1	TGCGCCAGCAGTGAGGACCTTTCCTACAATGAGCAGTTCTTC	CASSEDLSYNEQFF
few	TRBV4-1	TRBD2	TRBJ2-3	TGCGCCAGCAGCCGGGAGACTAGCGGATACACAGATACGCAGTATTTT	CASSRETSGYTDTQYF
-	TRBV20-1	-	TRBJ1-2	TGCAGTGCTAGGGACCCGAGGTCCTATGGCTACACCTTC	CSARDPRSYGYTF